Presented here are 10 T cell receptor beta chains from one specimen sequenced in a study of regulatory dendritic cells for organ transplantation (dated by TCRdb to the late 2010s). Receptor amplification or capture employed the immunoSEQ multiplex PCR assay. TCRdb provides this immuneACCESS table in a form limited to in-frame rearrangements. Some clones are lacking; in checked studies, under half of them reflect an unresolved V gene, and why the rest are absent is not known. A total of 29,000 or so clones appear in this sample, around 79% of them only once. The ten top clones hold 2.2% of the sample. Sequences were obtained from memory CD4+ T cells from blood. Explained via the paper, the cell subset or site label denotes: CD45RO+ memory T cells. Source of these receptors: a human donor in good health.

The chain combines TRBV7-2 with TRBJ2-5, with D maybe TRBD2 (6 bases). Germline V gene sequence: CDR1 SGHTA, CDR2 FQGNSA. V was shortened by 1 base and J by 5 bases, with 14 bases between the two germline ends. This CDR3 comprises 15 residues. The CDR3 sequence: CASSLGGAGGETQYF. In nucleotides, the CDR3 is TGTGCCAGCAGCTTAGGCGGGGCAGGTGGGGAGACCCAGTACTTC.

This clone was seen once. In DNA, the CDR3 is TGTGCCAGCAGCAAAGTATCGGTAAGGGAGAGGCAGCCCCAGCATTTT. Translation gives CASSKVSVRERQPQHF. V usage is TRBV21-1 and J usage is TRBJ1-5. TRBV21-1 is termed a pseudogene. This CDR3 has 16 amino acids.

This rearrangement joins TRBV2 to TRBJ1-5, with 7 bases lining up with TRBD1. The V gene end was trimmed by 10 bases and the J gene end by 4 bases; junction bases not matched to a gene: 7. The V gene's germline CDR1 is SNHLY and CDR2 FYNNEI. The CDR3 sequence is 13 residues long. The CDR3 coding sequence is TGTGCCACCGGCCGGGACAGAAATCAGCCCCAGCATTTT. This encodes CATGRDRNQPQHF. Variable domain in full (rest from reference TRBV2 and TRBJ1-5): EPEVTQTPSHQVTQMGQEVILRCVPISNHLYFYWYRQILGQKVEFLVSFYNNEISEKSEIFDDQFSVERPDGSNFTLKIRSTKLEDSAMYFCATGRDRNQPQHFGDGTRLSIL.

The chain uses TRBV10-3 and TRBJ2-3, with a weak D call TRBD2 (5 bases). The CDR3 runs 16 residues. Germline V gives CDR1 ENHRY, CDR2 SYGVKD. Trimming left V 2 bases short and J 3 bases short, with 15 bases between. In DNA form, the CDR3 reads TGTGCCATCAGTGAGAGAGAGGGTTCGGTGACAGATACGCAGTATTTT. Residues: CAISEREGSVTDTQYF.

This clone rates as medium-sized. The chain carries TRBV5-1 and TRBJ2-2; 7 bases agree with TRBD2. With V trimmed by 5 bases and J by 5 bases, 6 bases remained unmatched. CDR3 length equals 14 residues. The germline gives CDR1 SGHRS, CDR2 YFSETQ. The CDR3 reads CASRPTGGTGELFF. DNA of the CDR3: TGCGCCAGCAGGCCAACCGGGGGGACCGGGGAGCTGTTTTTT.

This chain links TRBV6-1 with TRBJ2-3; unclear D gene. Trimming cost V 4 bases and J 0 bases, with 5 bases left between them. CDR3 length: 13 residues. The germline CDR1 and CDR2 sequences are MNHNS and SASEGT. The DNA for the CDR3 is TGTGCCAGCAGTGTTTTTAGCACAGATACGCAGTATTTT. This codes for CASSVFSTDTQYF.

The chain links TRBV4-3 to TRBJ2-3; TRBD2 agrees at 7 bases. Germline CDR1 LGHNA, CDR2 YSLEER. The CDR3 totals 16 residues. With 3 bases clipped from V and 2 bases from J, the junction kept 8 bases outside the gene matches. DNA for the CDR3: TGCGCCAGCAGCCAGGCGGCGGGAGCTTTCACAGATACGCAGTATTTT. Translating it yields CASSQAAGAFTDTQYF.

This chain connects TRBV5-8 to TRBJ1-4; no definite D call. CDR1 SGHTS and CDR2 YDEGEE come from the germline V gene. V was cut by 7 bases and J by 8 bases, with 18 bases left in between. CDR3 length: 14 residues. CDR3 in amino acids: CASGRGYTREKLFF. CDR3 nucleotide sequence: TGTGCCAGCGGAAGAGGTTACACTAGGGAAAAACTGTTTTTT.

V usage is TRBV5-4 and J usage is TRBJ1-5; D unresolved. Germline assignment: CDR1 SGHNT and CDR2 YYREEE (reference sequence). The CDR3 spans 11 residues. The V end was cut by 4 bases, the J end by 4 bases, with 3 bases between. In DNA, the CDR3 is TGTGCCAGCAGCGAAAATCAGCCCCAGCATTTT. It translates to CASSENQPQHF.

This sequence joins TRBV30 and TRBJ1-1; no reliable D call. The CDR3 extends over 13 amino acids. V dropped 3 bases and J dropped 0 bases, with 8 bases sitting between them. The germline gives CDR1 GTSNPN, CDR2 SVGIG (reference sequence). The CDR3 loop reads CAWRAAMNTEAFF. For the CDR3, the DNA is TGTGCCTGGAGGGCAGCCATGAACACTGAAGCTTTCTTT. Full variable domain (outside the CDR3, taken from reference TRBV30 and TRBJ1-1): SQTIHQWPATLVQPVGSPLSLECTVEGTSNPNLYWYRQAAGRGLQLLFYSVGIGQISSEVPQNLSASRPQDRQFILSSKKLLLSDSGFYLCAWRAAMNTEAFFGQGTRLTVV.